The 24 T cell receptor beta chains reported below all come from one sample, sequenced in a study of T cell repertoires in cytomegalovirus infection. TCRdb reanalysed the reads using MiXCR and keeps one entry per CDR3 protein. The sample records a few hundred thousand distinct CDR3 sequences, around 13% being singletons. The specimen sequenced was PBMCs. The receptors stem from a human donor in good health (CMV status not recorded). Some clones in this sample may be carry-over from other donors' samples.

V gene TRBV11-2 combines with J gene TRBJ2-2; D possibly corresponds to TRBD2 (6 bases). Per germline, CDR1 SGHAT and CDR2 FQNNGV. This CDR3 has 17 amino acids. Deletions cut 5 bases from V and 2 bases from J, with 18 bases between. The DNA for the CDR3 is TGTGCCAGCAGCCCGAACACCGGGACTTCTAACACCGGGGAGCTGTTTTTT. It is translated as CASSPNTGTSNTGELFF.

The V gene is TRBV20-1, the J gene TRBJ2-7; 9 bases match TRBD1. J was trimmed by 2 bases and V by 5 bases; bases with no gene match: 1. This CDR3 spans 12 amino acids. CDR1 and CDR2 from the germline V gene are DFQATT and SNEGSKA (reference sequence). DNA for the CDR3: TGCAGTGCTTGGGACAGGGCCTACGAGCAGTACTTC. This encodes CSAWDRAYEQYF.

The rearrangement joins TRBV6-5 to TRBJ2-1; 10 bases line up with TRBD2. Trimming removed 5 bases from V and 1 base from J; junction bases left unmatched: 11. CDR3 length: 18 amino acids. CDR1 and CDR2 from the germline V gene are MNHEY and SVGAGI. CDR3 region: CASSIGGPSGRSYNEQFF. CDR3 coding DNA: TGTGCCAGCAGTATAGGGGGCCCTAGCGGGAGATCCTACAATGAGCAGTTCTTC.

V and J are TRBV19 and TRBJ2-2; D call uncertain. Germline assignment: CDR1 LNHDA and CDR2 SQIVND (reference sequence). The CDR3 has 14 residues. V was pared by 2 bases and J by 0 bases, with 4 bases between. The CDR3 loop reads CASSIIANTGELFF. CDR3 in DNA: TGTGCCAGTAGTATAATTGCGAACACCGGGGAGCTGTTTTTT.

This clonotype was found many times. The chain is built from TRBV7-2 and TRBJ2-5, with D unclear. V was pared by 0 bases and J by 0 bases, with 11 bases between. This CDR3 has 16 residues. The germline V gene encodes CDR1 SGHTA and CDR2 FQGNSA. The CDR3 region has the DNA TGTGCCAGCAGCTTAGCCAGTTCCTATAACCAAGAGACCCAGTACTTC. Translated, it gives CASSLASSYNQETQYF.

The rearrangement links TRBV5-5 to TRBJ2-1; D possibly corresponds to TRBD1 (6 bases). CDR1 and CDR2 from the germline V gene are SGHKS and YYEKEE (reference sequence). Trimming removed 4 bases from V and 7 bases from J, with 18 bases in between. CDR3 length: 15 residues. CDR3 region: CASSKRQDTLNEQFF. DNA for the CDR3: TGTGCCAGCAGCAAGAGACAGGACACCCTTAATGAGCAGTTCTTC. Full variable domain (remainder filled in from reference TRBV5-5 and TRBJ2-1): DAGVTQSPTHLIKTRGQQVTLRCSPISGHKSVSWYQQVLGQGPQFIFQYYEKEERGRGNFPDRFSARQFPNYSSELNVNALLLGDSALYLCASSKRQDTLNEQFFGPGTRLTVL.

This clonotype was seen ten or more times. CDR3 nucleotide sequence: TGTGCCAGCAGCTTAGTGCGGGGGGCCATCTCCTACGAGCAGTACTTC. Protein: CASSLVRGAISYEQYF. The chain joins TRBV7-9 to TRBJ2-7; TRBD2 agrees at 8 bases. There are 16 residues in the CDR3. Germline-derived CDR1 and CDR2 are SEHNR and FQNEAQ (reference sequence). J was trimmed by 0 bases and V by 1 base; bases with no gene match: 5.

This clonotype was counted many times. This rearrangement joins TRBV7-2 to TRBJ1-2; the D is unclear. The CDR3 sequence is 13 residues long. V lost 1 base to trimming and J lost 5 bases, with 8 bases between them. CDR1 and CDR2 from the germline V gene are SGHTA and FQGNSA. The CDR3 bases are TGTGCCAGCAGCTTAGGACTAGATTATGGCTACACCTTC. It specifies CASSLGLDYGYTF.

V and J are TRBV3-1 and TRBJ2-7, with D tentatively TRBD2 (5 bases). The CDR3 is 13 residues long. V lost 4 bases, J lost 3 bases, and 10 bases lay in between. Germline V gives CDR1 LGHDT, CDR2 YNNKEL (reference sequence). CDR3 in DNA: TGTGCCAGCAGCCGGGAGCTACACTACGAGCAGTACTTC. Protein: CASSRELHYEQYF.

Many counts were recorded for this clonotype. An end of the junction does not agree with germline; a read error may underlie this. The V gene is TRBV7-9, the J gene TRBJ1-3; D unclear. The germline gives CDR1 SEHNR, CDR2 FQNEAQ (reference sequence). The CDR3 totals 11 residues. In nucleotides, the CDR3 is TGTGCCACCGCCCCAGAGGGTTTTGTTCATTTT. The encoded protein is CATAPEGFVHF.

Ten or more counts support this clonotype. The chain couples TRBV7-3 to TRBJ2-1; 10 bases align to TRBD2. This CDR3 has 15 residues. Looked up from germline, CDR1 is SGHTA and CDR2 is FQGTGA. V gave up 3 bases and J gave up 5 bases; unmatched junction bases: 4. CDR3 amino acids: CASSLEAGGNNEQFF. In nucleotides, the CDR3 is TGTGCCAGCAGCTTGGAAGCGGGAGGGAACAATGAGCAGTTCTTC. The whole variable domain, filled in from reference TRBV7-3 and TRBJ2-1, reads GAGVSQTPSNKVTEKGKYVELRCDPISGHTALYWYRQSLGQGPEFLIYFQGTGAADDSGLPNDRFFAVRPEGSVSTLKIQRTERGDSAVYLCASSLEAGGNNEQFFGPGTRLTVL.

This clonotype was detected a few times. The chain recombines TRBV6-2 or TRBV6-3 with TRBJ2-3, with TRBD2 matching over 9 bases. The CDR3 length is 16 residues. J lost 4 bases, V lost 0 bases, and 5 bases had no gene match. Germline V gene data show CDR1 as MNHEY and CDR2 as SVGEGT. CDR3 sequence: CASSYSVAGVPDTQYF. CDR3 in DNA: TGTGCCAGCAGTTACTCGGTAGCGGGAGTCCCAGATACGCAGTATTTT.

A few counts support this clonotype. The CDR3 sequence: CASSFGQQTYTF. CDR3 DNA sequence: TGTGCCAGCAGCTTTGGACAGCAGACCTACACCTTC. This sequence joins TRBV7-9 and TRBJ1-2; D perhaps matches TRBD1 (6 bases). The CDR3 has 12 residues. Trimming took off 3 bases at V and 10 bases at J, with 12 bases between the two ends. Germline CDR1 is SEHNR and CDR2 is FQNEAQ (reference sequence).

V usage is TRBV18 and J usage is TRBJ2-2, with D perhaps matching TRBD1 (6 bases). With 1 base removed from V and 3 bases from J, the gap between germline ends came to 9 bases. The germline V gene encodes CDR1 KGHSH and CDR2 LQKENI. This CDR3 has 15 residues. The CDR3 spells CASSPLTGYTGELFF. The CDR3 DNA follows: TGTGCCAGCTCACCACTTACAGGGTACACCGGGGAGCTGTTTTTT.

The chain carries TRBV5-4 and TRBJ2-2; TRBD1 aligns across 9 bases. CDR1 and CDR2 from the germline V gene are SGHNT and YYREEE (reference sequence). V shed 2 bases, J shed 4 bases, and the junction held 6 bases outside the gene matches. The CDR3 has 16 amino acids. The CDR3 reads CASSLQGAGSTGELFF. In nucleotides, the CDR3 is TGTGCCAGCAGCTTACAGGGGGCCGGGTCCACCGGGGAGCTGTTTTTT.

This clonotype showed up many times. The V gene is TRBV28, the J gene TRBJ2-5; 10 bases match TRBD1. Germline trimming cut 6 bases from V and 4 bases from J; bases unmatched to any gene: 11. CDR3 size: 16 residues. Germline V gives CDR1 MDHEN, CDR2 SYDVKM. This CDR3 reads CASRPPTGGILETQYF. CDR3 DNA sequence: TGTGCCAGCAGGCCCCCGACAGGGGGCATTTTAGAGACCCAGTACTTC.

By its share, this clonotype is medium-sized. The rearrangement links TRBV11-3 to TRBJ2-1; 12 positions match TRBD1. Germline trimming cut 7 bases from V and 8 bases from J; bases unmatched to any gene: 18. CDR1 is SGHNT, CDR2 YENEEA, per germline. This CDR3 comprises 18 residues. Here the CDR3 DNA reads TGTGCCAGCACCTCTTCGAGTACCGGGACAGGGGGCTGGCATGAGCAGTTCTTC. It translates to CASTSSSTGTGGWHEQFF. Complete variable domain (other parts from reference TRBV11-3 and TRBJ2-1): EAGVVQSPRYKIIEKKQPVAFWCNPISGHNTLYWYLQNLGQGPELLIRYENEEAVDDSQLPKDRFSAERLKGVDSTLKIQPAELGDSAVYLCASTSSSTGTGGWHEQFFGPGTRLTVL.

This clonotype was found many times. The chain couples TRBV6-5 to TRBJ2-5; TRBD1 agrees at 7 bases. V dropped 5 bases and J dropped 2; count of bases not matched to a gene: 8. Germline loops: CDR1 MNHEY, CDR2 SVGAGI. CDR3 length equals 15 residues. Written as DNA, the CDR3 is TGTGCCAGCAGTCCCGACAGGGTAACACAAGAGACCCAGTACTTC. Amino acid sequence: CASSPDRVTQETQYF.

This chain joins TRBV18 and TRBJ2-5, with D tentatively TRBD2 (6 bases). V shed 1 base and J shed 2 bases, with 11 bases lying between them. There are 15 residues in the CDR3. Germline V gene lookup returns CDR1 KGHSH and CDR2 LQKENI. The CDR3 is CASSPLPGRQETQYF. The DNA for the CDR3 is TGTGCCAGCTCACCACTACCAGGGAGGCAAGAGACCCAGTACTTC.

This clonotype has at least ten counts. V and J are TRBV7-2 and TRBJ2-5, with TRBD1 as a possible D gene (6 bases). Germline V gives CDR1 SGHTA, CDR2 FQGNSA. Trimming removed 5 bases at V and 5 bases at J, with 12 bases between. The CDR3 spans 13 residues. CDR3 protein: CASSPSGVETQYF. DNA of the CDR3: TGTGCCAGCAGCCCCTCAGGGGTCGAGACCCAGTACTTC.

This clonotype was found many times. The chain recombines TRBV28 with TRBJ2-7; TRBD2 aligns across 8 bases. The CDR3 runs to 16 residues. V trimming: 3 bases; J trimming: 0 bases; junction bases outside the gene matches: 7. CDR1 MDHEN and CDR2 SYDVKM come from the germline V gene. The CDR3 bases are TGTGCCAGCAGTTTTGTTAGCGGGGCGGGCTCCTACGAGCAGTACTTC. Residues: CASSFVSGAGSYEQYF.

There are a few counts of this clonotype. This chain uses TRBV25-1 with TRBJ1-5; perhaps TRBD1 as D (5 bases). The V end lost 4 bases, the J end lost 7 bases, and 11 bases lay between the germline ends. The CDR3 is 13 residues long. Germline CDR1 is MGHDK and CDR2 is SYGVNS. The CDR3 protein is CASSGLGDQPQHF. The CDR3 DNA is TGTGCCAGCAGTGGGCTAGGGGACCAGCCCCAGCATTTT.

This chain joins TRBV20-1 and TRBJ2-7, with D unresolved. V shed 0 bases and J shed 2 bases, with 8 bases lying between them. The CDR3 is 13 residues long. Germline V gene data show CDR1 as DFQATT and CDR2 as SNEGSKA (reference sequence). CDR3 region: CSARDAGPYEQYF. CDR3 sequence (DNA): TGCAGTGCTAGAGATGCAGGTCCCTACGAGCAGTACTTC.

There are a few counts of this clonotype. The CDR3 here is CASSYSASGSFNEQFF. The CDR3 DNA reads as TGTGCCAGCAGTTACTCGGCTAGCGGGAGTTTCAATGAGCAGTTCTTC. This chain links TRBV6-5 with TRBJ2-1, with TRBD2 matching over 10 bases. The J segment lost 6 bases and the V segment lost 0 bases, leaving 5 bases of the junction unmatched. The germline V gene has CDR1 MNHEY and CDR2 SVGAGI. There are 16 residues in the CDR3.